This T cell receptor beta chain was found in a study of tumour-infiltrating T cells in Burkitt lymphoma. Study at large: Survival, overall and progression-free, tracked with productive clonality.

Data came from immunoSEQ multiplex PCR; TCRdb stores just in-frame clones and leaves some out. Among around 5,600 clones listed, about 16% were seen once. Trimming removed 5 bases at V and 4 bases at J, with 9 bases between. Germline V gives CDR1 SEHNR, CDR2 FQNEAQ (reference sequence). CDR3 length: 13 amino acids. Material for sequencing was tumor tissue. The gene calls are TRBV7-9 and TRBJ1-5; D gene unclear. The source of this sequence is a human donor with diffuse large B-cell lymphoma. CDR3 coding DNA: TGTGCCAGCAGCCTCCAAATAAATCAGCCCCAGCATTTT. This encodes CASSLQINQPQHF.